This T cell receptor beta chain was sequenced in a study of CD8 T cells in ankylosing spondylitis. Whole-study findings and limits: Certain motif variants had earlier been reported in reactive arthritis synovial fluid and blood. Reportedly, matched ankylosing spondylitis synovial fluid was significantly enriched for disease-linked clones. A TCR beta motif made of under 10 highly homologous variants seemed typical of ankylosing spondylitis blood.

Many counts were recorded for this clonotype. Its specificity is unknown. By quantitative 5'-RACE with molecular barcodes, the TCR beta libraries were made. TCRdb re-called the 5' RACE reads with MiXCR, one entry per CDR3 protein. The sample carries fewer than 750,000 distinct CDR3 sequences, roughly 19% recorded once. This CDR3 spans 15 amino acids. V lost 4 bases, J lost 2 bases, and 14 bases lay in between. The receptor was derived from a male donor with ankylosing spondylitis. The sample comprised blood, either unsorted or a sorted T cell fraction (not recorded which). The chain combines TRBV12-3 or TRBV12-4 with TRBJ1-2; a possible D gene is TRBD1 (5 bases). The CDR3 DNA reads TGTGCCAGCAGTTCCTGGGACGTAAGGAACTATGGCTACACCTTC. Residues: CASSSWDVRNYGYTF.